The source of this TCR beta chain is a study of blood T cell repertoires in COVID-19. Study-level background: Sites in the United States, Italy and Spain provided acute and convalescent COVID-19 samples. Sample material is recorded as cDNA or gDNA derived from T cells, B-cell-depleted T cells, or PBMCs.

With 1 base removed from V and 8 bases from J, the gap between germline ends came to 8 bases. This CDR3 has 12 amino acids. Germline V CDR1 and CDR2: SGHAT, FQDESV (reference sequence). In the original analysis: Nucleated cell counts were estimated from reference gene primer amplification. The protocol was immunoSEQ multiplex PCR, while the TCRdb copy is restricted to in-frame clones and leaves out a portion. Clone size and the V and J calls come from that table; the DNA yielded D and trimming. The sample yields under 150,000 clones, 84% seen once. The TCR originated in a woman older than 75 in a cohort sampled during active or convalescent COVID-19. Sequenced material: peripheral blood. The chain combines TRBV11-1 with TRBJ1-2; D unresolved. CDR3 DNA: TGTGCCAGCAGCTTAGGAGGATTCGGCTACACCTTC. Translation gives CASSLGGFGYTF.